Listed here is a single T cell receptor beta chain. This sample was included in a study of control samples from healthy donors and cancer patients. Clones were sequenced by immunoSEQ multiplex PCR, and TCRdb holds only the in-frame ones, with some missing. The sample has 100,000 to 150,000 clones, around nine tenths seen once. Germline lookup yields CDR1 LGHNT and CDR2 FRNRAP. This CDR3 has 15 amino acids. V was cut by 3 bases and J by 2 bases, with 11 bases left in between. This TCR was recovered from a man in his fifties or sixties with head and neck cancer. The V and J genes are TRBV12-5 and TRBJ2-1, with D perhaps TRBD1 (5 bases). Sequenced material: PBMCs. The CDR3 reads CASGLGAGTYNEQFF. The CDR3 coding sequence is TGTGCTAGTGGTTTAGGGGCAGGGACCTACAATGAGCAGTTCTTC.